This is a list of T cell receptor beta chains from one sample in a study of circulating CD8 cells and anti-PD-1 response in melanoma. Each CDR3 protein gets one entry after TCRdb re-called the reads with MiXCR. The sample yields fewer than 750 distinct CDR3 sequences, roughly 9.1% seen once. The material sequenced was CD8+ T cells from PBMCs, taken at baseline or after one month of anti-PD-1 therapy (not recorded which). The receptor set was obtained from a human donor with melanoma. The CDR3 runs from the conserved cysteine through the conserved F or W. The D gene is left open where the match is weak. Some rows mark clone size as missing; the rest say once, few, many or name a class of expanded clone.

j_call	d_call	v_call	clone_size	cdr3_aa	cdr3_nt
TRBJ2-7	NA	TRBV4-1	medium-sized	CASSLDRTAYEQYF	TGCGCCAGCAGTCTCGACAGGACGGCCTACGAGCAGTACTTC
TRBJ2-4	TRBD2	TRBV6-1	medium-sized	CASSGRTSGGNAKNIQYF	TGTGCCAGCAGTGGAAGGACTAGCGGGGGGAACGCCAAAAACATTCAGTACTTC
TRBJ2-1	TRBD2	TRBV29-1	medium-sized	CSVVGLADNEQFF	TGCAGCGTTGTTGGACTAGCGGACAATGAGCAGTTCTTC
TRBJ2-4	NA	TRBV19	few	CASSWAVSAKNIQYF	TGTGCCAGTAGTTGGGCAGTTAGCGCCAAAAACATTCAGTACTTC
TRBJ1-1	NA	TRBV20-1	large	CSARDFKGTDTEAFF	TGCAGTGCTAGAGATTTTAAGGGGACGGACACTGAAGCTTTCTTT
TRBJ2-7	NA	TRBV6-6	medium-sized	CASSYSSGFDEQYF	TGTGCCAGCAGTTACTCTTCAGGATTCGACGAGCAGTACTTC
TRBJ2-7	NA	TRBV15	few	CATSRAGTTYEQYF	TGTGCCACCAGCAGAGCCGGGACAACCTACGAGCAGTACTTC
TRBJ2-3	TRBD2	TRBV27	medium-sized	CASSDSGAASTDTQYF	TGTGCCAGCAGCGATAGCGGGGCAGCTAGCACAGATACGCAGTATTTT
TRBJ2-1	NA	TRBV6-5	medium-sized	CASSGERNEQFF	TGTGCCAGCAGCGGGGAACGCAATGAGCAGTTCTTC
TRBJ1-2	NA	TRBV30	large	CAWIDGSNYGYTF	TGTGCCTGGATTGACGGATCTAACTATGGCTACACCTTC
TRBJ2-1	NA	TRBV27	hyperexpanded	CASRRGNFYNEQFF	TGTGCCAGCCGGCGGGGAAACTTTTACAATGAGCAGTTCTTC
TRBJ1-5	NA	TRBV19	medium-sized	CASSTLNNQPQHF	TGTGCCAGTAGTACCCTGAATAATCAGCCCCAGCATTTT
TRBJ2-1	TRBD2	TRBV19	hyperexpanded	CASSATSGLYNEQFF	TGTGCCAGTTCTGCTACTAGCGGACTATACAATGAGCAGTTCTTC
TRBJ2-7	NA	TRBV5-6	NA	CASSLGVSEQYF	TGTGCCAGCAGCTTGGGGGTCTCCGAGCAGTACTTC
TRBJ2-1	TRBD2	TRBV12-3/TRBV12-4	large	CASSFRFGYAGGTDNEQFF	TGTGCCAGCAGTTTTAGGTTTGGATATGCGGGGGGTACGGACAATGAGCAGTTCTTC
TRBJ1-1	NA	TRBV19	medium-sized	CASSSGENTEAFF	TGTGCCAGTAGTAGCGGCGAGAACACTGAAGCTTTCTTT
TRBJ1-2	TRBD1	TRBV24-1	NA	CATSDRTGYYGYTF	TGTGCCACCAGTGACCGGACAGGCTACTATGGCTACACCTTC
TRBJ2-1	NA	TRBV27	medium-sized	CASSPAVGGGRYNEQFF	TGTGCCAGCAGTCCTGCGGTAGGGGGGGGACGGTACAATGAGCAGTTCTTC
TRBJ2-3	TRBD2	TRBV7-2	medium-sized	CASSSRMGGGAKDTQYF	TGTGCCAGCAGCTCCCGAATGGGCGGGGGGGCCAAAGATACGCAGTATTTT
TRBJ2-1	NA	TRBV19	few	CASSPGSYNEQFF	TGTGCCAGTAGTCCAGGCTCTTACAATGAGCAGTTCTTC
TRBJ2-1	NA	TRBV19	hyperexpanded	CASSIYASVVYNEQFF	TGTGCCAGTAGTATTTACGCTTCAGTCGTCTACAATGAGCAGTTCTTC
TRBJ2-7	TRBD1	TRBV20-1	NA	CSARAGDRVYEQYF	TGCAGTGCTAGGGCTGGTGACAGGGTCTACGAGCAGTACTTC
TRBJ1-2	NA	TRBV4-3	NA	CASSQDSPGYYGYTF	TGCGCCAGCAGCCAAGATTCCCCCGGGTACTATGGCTACACCTTC
TRBJ2-1	NA	TRBV7-2	NA	CASRILHEQFF	TGTGCCAGCAGAATCCTCCATGAGCAGTTCTTC
TRBJ2-1	TRBD2	TRBV19	few	CASSRTSGGFDEQFF	TGTGCCAGTAGTAGAACTAGCGGGGGTTTCGATGAGCAGTTCTTC
TRBJ2-3	NA	TRBV9	NA	CASSVTLEGLLTDTQYF	TGTGCCAGCAGCGTCACCCTTGAAGGACTACTCACAGATACGCAGTATTTT
TRBJ1-5	NA	TRBV28	large	CASSLLNRVVSNQPQHF	TGTGCCAGCAGTTTATTGAACAGGGTGGTTAGTAATCAGCCCCAGCATTTT
TRBJ2-1	NA	TRBV2	few	CASSKQPEQFF	TGTGCCAGCAGTAAACAACCGGAGCAGTTCTTC
TRBJ1-2	NA	TRBV6-2/TRBV6-3	few	CASIGGLLDGYTF	TGTGCCAGCATCGGAGGACTGCTTGATGGCTACACCTTC
TRBJ1-3	TRBD1	TRBV5-1	NA	CASSKDRGYPGNTIYF	TGCGCCAGCAGCAAGGACAGGGGGTACCCTGGAAACACCATATATTTT
TRBJ2-7	TRBD1	TRBV10-3	medium-sized	CAISSGTGELWEQYF	TGTGCCATCAGCTCCGGGACAGGGGAGCTTTGGGAGCAGTACTTC
TRBJ2-1	TRBD2	TRBV2	large	CASSEVGTSEFF	TGTGCCAGCAGTGAAGTGGGGACTAGCGAGTTCTTC
TRBJ1-6	NA	TRBV24-1	hyperexpanded	CATAVPDRQGSLYFGSPLHF	TGTGCCACCGCCGTCCCCGACCGGCAGGGGAGTTTATATTTCGGTTCACCCCTCCACTTT
TRBJ2-7	NA	TRBV28	few	CASSLSGFSYEQYF	TGTGCCAGCAGTTTATCGGGTTTTTCCTACGAGCAGTACTTC
TRBJ1-1	TRBD1	TRBV7-2	NA	CASRRTGPVEAFF	TGTGCCAGCAGGAGGACAGGACCGGTTGAAGCTTTCTTT
TRBJ2-3	TRBD2	TRBV27	medium-sized	CASSPGGGPSTDTQYF	TGTGCCAGCAGTCCCGGGGGGGGCCCAAGCACAGATACGCAGTATTTT
TRBJ2-5	TRBD1	TRBV4-1	large	CASSQETGALGTQYF	TGCGCCAGCAGCCAAGAGACAGGGGCCTTAGGGACCCAGTACTTC
TRBJ1-5	TRBD1	TRBV5-5	medium-sized	CASSLDLGTGGQPQHF	TGTGCCAGCAGCTTGGATCTCGGGACAGGCGGTCAGCCCCAGCATTTT
TRBJ2-3	NA	TRBV27	medium-sized	CASSTVTGYRNTQYF	TGTGCCAGCAGTACCGTCACAGGGTACCGGAATACGCAGTATTTT
TRBJ1-1	TRBD1	TRBV2	NA	CASRKSLDRGGTEAFF	TGTGCCAGCAGGAAGTCTCTCGACAGGGGAGGCACTGAAGCTTTCTTT
TRBJ2-1	NA	TRBV19	NA	CASSISLRFPYNEQFF	TGTGCCAGTAGTATCTCCCTCAGGTTCCCCTACAATGAGCAGTTCTTC
TRBJ2-7	TRBD2	TRBV3-1	large	CASSPSGGLGYEQYF	TGTGCCAGCAGCCCCAGCGGGGGGCTAGGCTACGAGCAGTACTTC
TRBJ2-5	NA	TRBV27	NA	CASSLSFYDQETQYF	TGTGCCAGCAGTTTATCGTTCTATGACCAAGAGACCCAGTACTTC
TRBJ2-7	TRBD1	TRBV7-2	few	CASSLRTDRGSYEQYF	TGTGCCAGCAGCCTACGGACAGACAGGGGGAGCTACGAGCAGTACTTC
TRBJ2-7	NA	TRBV27	medium-sized	CASSLQDGSSQYEQYF	TGTGCCAGCAGTTTACAAGACGGCAGTAGTCAGTACGAGCAGTACTTC
TRBJ2-3	NA	TRBV29-1	few	CSADDRPGSDTQYF	TGCAGCGCTGATGACAGGCCTGGGTCTGATACGCAGTATTTT
TRBJ2-5	NA	TRBV28	NA	CASSRPGEGSETQYF	TGTGCCAGCAGCCGCCCCGGGGAAGGGTCAGAGACCCAGTACTTC
TRBJ2-3	NA	TRBV9	few	CASSVEEADTQYF	TGTGCCAGCAGCGTAGAAGAGGCAGATACGCAGTATTTT
TRBJ1-5	TRBD1	TRBV7-2	few	CASSYPGQGRHQPQHF	TGTGCCAGCAGCTACCCAGGACAGGGGCGGCATCAGCCCCAGCATTTT
TRBJ1-5	NA	TRBV19	large	CASSMQDQPQHF	TGTGCCAGTAGTATGCAGGATCAGCCCCAGCATTTT
TRBJ1-1	NA	TRBV28	large	CASSLIMNTEAFF	TGTGCCAGCAGTTTGATCATGAACACTGAAGCTTTCTTT
TRBJ2-1	NA	TRBV7-2	medium-sized	CASSPIGPNEQFF	TGTGCCAGCAGCCCGATAGGACCCAATGAGCAGTTCTTC
TRBJ1-2	TRBD1	TRBV28	NA	CASRDPGGSGYTF	TGTGCCAGCAGGGACCCAGGGGGAAGTGGCTACACCTTC
TRBJ2-5	NA	TRBV12-3/TRBV12-4	medium-sized	CASRPGLEETQYF	TGTGCCAGCAGGCCTGGACTGGAAGAGACCCAGTACTTC
TRBJ2-1	TRBD2	TRBV4-1	NA	CASSQDRAGGPYNEQFF	TGCGCCAGCAGCCAAGATCGAGCGGGGGGGCCCTACAATGAGCAGTTCTTC
TRBJ1-5	NA	TRBV19	NA	CASSIGWNQPQHF	TGTGCCAGTAGTATAGGGTGGAATCAGCCCCAGCATTTT
TRBJ1-4	NA	TRBV27	medium-sized	CASSQSPGAGNEKLFF	TGTGCCAGCAGCCAATCACCAGGGGCCGGTAATGAAAAACTGTTTTTT
TRBJ2-2	NA	TRBV2	few	CASSEAGGELFF	TGTGCCAGCAGTGAAGCGGGCGGGGAGCTGTTTTTT